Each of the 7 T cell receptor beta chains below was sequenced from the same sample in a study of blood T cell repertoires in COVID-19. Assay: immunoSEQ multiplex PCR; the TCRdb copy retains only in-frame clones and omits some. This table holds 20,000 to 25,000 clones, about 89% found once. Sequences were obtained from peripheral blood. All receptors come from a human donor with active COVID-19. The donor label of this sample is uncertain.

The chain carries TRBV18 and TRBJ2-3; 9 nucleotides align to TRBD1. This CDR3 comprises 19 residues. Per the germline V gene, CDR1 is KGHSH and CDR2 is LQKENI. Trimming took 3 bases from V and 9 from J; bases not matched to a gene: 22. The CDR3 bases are TGTGCCAGCTCACCCCCGGGACAGGGTGTGGGCCTCGCCTCGATAACGCAGTATTTT. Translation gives CASSPPGQGVGLASITQYF.

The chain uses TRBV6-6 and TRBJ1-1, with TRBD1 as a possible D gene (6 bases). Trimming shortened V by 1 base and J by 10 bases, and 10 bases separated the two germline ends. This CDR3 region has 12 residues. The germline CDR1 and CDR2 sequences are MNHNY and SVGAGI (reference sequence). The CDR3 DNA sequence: TGTGCCAGCAGTTACTACAGGGACGGAGCTTTCTTT. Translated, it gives CASSYYRDGAFF.

Here the CDR3 DNA reads TGTGCCAGCAGTTTCCATGGCGGGAGGGCGGTAGATGAGCAGTTCTTC. Amino acid sequence: CASSFHGGRAVDEQFF. This chain joins TRBV28 and TRBJ2-1, with 9 bases matching TRBD2. Per germline, CDR1 MDHEN and CDR2 SYDVKM. J was trimmed by 8 bases and V by 3 bases; bases with no gene match: 11. The CDR3 has 16 residues.

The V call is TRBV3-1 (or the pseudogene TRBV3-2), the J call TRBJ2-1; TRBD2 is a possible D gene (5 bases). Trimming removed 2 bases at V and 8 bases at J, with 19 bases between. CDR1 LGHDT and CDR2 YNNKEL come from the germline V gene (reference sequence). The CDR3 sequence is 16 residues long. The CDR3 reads CASSQNDWRAWDEQFF. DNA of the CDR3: TGTGCCAGCAGCCAAAACGACTGGCGGGCTTGGGATGAGCAGTTCTTC.

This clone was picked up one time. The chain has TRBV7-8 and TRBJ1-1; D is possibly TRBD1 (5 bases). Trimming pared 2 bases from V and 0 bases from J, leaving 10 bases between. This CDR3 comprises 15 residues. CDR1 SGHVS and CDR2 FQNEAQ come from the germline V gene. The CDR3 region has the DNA TGTGCCAGCAGCTTAATGCGGGGCCTGAACACTGAAGCTTTCTTT. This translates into CASSLMRGLNTEAFF.

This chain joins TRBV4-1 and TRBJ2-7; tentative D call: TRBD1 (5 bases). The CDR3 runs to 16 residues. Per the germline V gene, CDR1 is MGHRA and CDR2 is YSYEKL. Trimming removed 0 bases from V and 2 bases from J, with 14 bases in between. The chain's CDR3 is CASSQDPTGAAYEQYF. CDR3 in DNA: TGCGCCAGCAGCCAAGATCCCACTGGGGCTGCCTACGAGCAGTACTTC.

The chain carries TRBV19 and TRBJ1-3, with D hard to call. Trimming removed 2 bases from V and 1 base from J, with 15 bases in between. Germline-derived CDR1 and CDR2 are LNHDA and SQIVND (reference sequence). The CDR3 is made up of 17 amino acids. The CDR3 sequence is CASSITPGPGSGNTIYF. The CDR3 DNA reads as TGTGCCAGTAGTATAACCCCGGGCCCGGGGTCTGGAAACACCATATATTTT.